Below, 6 T cell receptor beta chains from the same sample are listed, as sequenced in a study of long-term antiretroviral therapy in people with HIV. At survey level, the immunoSEQ assay was run in its v3.0 version. Here immunoSEQ multiplex PCR was the method, and the copy in TCRdb shows in-frame clones only, minus some. The sample lists around 32,000 clones, 85% to 90% seen once, with approximately 8% in the top ten. This sample comprised unsorted PBMCs, obtained 3.2 years before starting antiretroviral therapy. These TCRs come from a man aged 50 to 59 with HIV.

The rearrangement uses TRBV10-1 and TRBJ2-2, with 7 bases matching TRBD2. Losses at the gene ends were 7 bases for V and 6 bases for J; bases not matched to a gene: 8. Germline assignment: CDR1 WNHNN and CDR2 SYGVQD (reference sequence). This CDR3 is built from 14 residues. In DNA form, the CDR3 reads TGCGCCAGCATGGACGGGGGGTCAGCCGGGGAGCTGTTTTTT. Protein sequence: CASMDGGSAGELFF.

The chain uses TRBV9 and TRBJ2-1; a weak D match, TRBD1 (6 bases). Germline V gene sequence: CDR1 SGDLS, CDR2 YYNGEE. CDR3 length: 16 residues. The ends were cut back, 0 bases at V and 8 bases at J, with 18 bases in the middle. CDR3 region: CASSVAVGRQVDEQFF. The CDR3 DNA reads as TGTGCCAGCAGCGTAGCCGTCGGGCGACAGGTGGATGAGCAGTTCTTC.

The chain has TRBV29-1 and TRBJ1-1, with a tentative D call TRBD1 (5 bases). CDR1 is SQVTM, CDR2 ANQGSEA, per germline. The CDR3 consists of 10 residues. Trimming removed 3 bases at V and 6 bases at J, with 5 bases between. The CDR3 DNA sequence: TGCAGCGTTGAGGGGGCTGAAGCTTTCTTT. It is translated as CSVEGAEAFF.

This rearrangement joins TRBV16 to TRBJ1-3; TRBD1 is a possible D gene (5 bases). V gave up 0 bases and J gave up 0 bases, with 9 bases separating them. The germline gives CDR1 KGHSY, CDR2 FQNENV. The length of the CDR3 is 16 residues. Written as DNA, the CDR3 is TGTGCCAGCAGCCAATCCGCAGGGCCCTCTGGAAACACCATATATTTT. This gives the protein CASSQSAGPSGNTIYF.

This chain uses TRBV18 with TRBJ2-3; D not resolved. Between the trimmed V and J ends, which lost 0 bases and 3 bases, there was a span of 13 bases. The CDR3 spans 16 residues. Germline lookup yields CDR1 KGHSH and CDR2 LQKENI. This CDR3 reads CASSPPPGWMTDTQYF. The CDR3 DNA sequence: TGTGCCAGCTCACCACCGCCAGGATGGATGACAGATACGCAGTATTTT. Based on the CDR3 plus reference TRBV18 and TRBJ2-3, the full variable domain is NAGVMQNPRHLVRRRGQEARLRCSPMKGHSHVYWYRQLPEEGLKFMVYLQKENIIDESGMPKERFSAEFPKEGPSILRIQQVVRGDSAAYFCASSPPPGWMTDTQYFGPGTRLTVL.

The rearrangement joins TRBV10-1 to TRBJ2-2; perhaps TRBD2 as D (6 bases). CDR3 length: 13 amino acids. The V and J ends lost 1 base and 11 bases respectively, with 11 bases between them. CDR1 is WNHNN, CDR2 SYGVQD, per germline (reference sequence). In nucleotides, the CDR3 is TGCGCCAGCAGTGAGTTTCGGGACTTAGAGCTGTTTTTT. This encodes CASSEFRDLELFF.